The 32 T cell receptor beta chains presented below share a single source sample, sequenced in a study of Graves' ophthalmopathy and Graves' hyperthyroidism. Amplified TCR beta CDR3 regions were obtained using RNA transcripts as template. The workflow started with a first-round RT-PCR run with HTBI primers and then moved on to a second-round multiplex PCR. One entry per CDR3 protein results from TCRdb running MiXCR on the multiplex PCR reads. The sample lists almost 400,000 distinct CDR3 sequences, roughly 18% occurring once. What was sequenced was peripheral blood. The receptors were sampled from a woman aged 18 to 35 with Graves' ophthalmopathy.

This clonotype was counted at least ten times. This rearrangement joins TRBV20-1 to TRBJ2-7; D gene unclear. The CDR3 runs to 14 residues. Germline V gene data show CDR1 as DFQATT and CDR2 as SNEGSKA (reference sequence). V lost 1 base to trimming and J lost 4 bases, with 14 bases between them. The CDR3 sequence is CSARGDKGEYEQYF. CDR3 in DNA: TGCAGTGCTAGAGGAGATAAGGGCGAGTACGAGCAGTACTTC.

This rearrangement joins TRBV6-1 to TRBJ2-7; 7 bases align to TRBD1. The germline CDR1 and CDR2 sequences are MNHNS and SASEGT. V shed 9 bases and J 4 bases; nucleotides not matched to a gene: 6. The CDR3 is 12 residues long. The CDR3 spells CASAQGLYEQYF. The CDR3 nucleotides read TGTGCCAGTGCACAGGGGCTATACGAGCAGTACTTC.

This clonotype was picked up many times. The rearrangement links TRBV12-3 or TRBV12-4 to TRBJ1-1, with D perhaps matching TRBD1 (6 bases). V lost 7 bases and J lost 11, with 11 bases in between. The CDR3 has 10 amino acids. The CDR3 spells CASTGTLAFF. DNA for the CDR3: TGTGCCAGCACCGGGACATTGGCTTTCTTT.

This clonotype came up many times. The chain recombines TRBV27 with TRBJ2-2; 11 bases are shared with TRBD2. The CDR3 has 16 amino acids. The junction had 3 bases not matched to a gene; V was cut back by 6 bases and J by 0 bases. CDR1 and CDR2 (germline): MNHEY, SMNVEV (reference sequence). CDR3 coding DNA: TGTGCCAGCAGCAAGGGACTAGCGGCGAACACCGGGGAGCTGTTTTTT. Protein product: CASSKGLAANTGELFF.

This clonotype was observed many times. The genes are TRBV6-2 or TRBV6-3 and TRBJ2-7; D may be TRBD1 (6 bases). Germline V gives CDR1 MNHEY, CDR2 SVGEGT. The CDR3 has 13 residues. The V gene lost 2 bases and the J gene lost 2 bases, with 7 bases spanning the gap. The CDR3 loop reads CASSYRDTYEQYV. The CDR3, as DNA: TGTGCCAGCAGTTACCGGGACACCTACGAGCAGTACGTC.

The sample holds many counts of this clonotype. The chain is built from TRBV30 and TRBJ1-5; no clear D gene. CDR1 GTSNPN and CDR2 SVGIG come from the germline V gene (reference sequence). The CDR3 has 14 residues. Between the trimmed V and J ends, which lost 0 bases and 0 bases, there was a span of 6 bases. The CDR3 region has the DNA TGTGCCTGGAGTGTCCTCTTTAGCAATCAGCCCCAGCATTTT. This translates into CAWSVLFSNQPQHF.

This clonotype was detected ten times or more. This rearrangement joins TRBV6-1 to TRBJ1-1; D is unresolved. In germline, CDR1 is MNHNS, CDR2 SASEGT. Trimming stripped 4 bases from V and 13 bases from J, with 16 bases between. There are 12 residues in the CDR3. The CDR3 DNA sequence: TGTGCCAGCAGTGGCAAGGATACAAGGGATTTCTTT. This encodes CASSGKDTRDFF.

This clonotype was recorded many times. The CDR3: CASSFPDPGQGTRPNPYEQYF. DNA of the CDR3: TGTGCCAGCAGCTTTCCTGACCCGGGACAGGGAACACGTCCCAATCCCTACGAGCAGTACTTC. The genes are TRBV7-3 and TRBJ2-7, with 9 bases aligning to TRBD1. Per the germline V gene, CDR1 is SGHTA and CDR2 is FQGTGA. The CDR3 contains 21 residues. V shed 3 bases and J 2 bases; nucleotides not matched to a gene: 23.

The table lists this clonotype with many counts. This CDR3 is CASSRGQHTEAFF. In nucleotides, the CDR3 is TGTGCCAGCAGTAGGGGACAACACACTGAAGCTTTCTTT. This sequence joins TRBV6-5 and TRBJ1-1; possibly TRBD1 for D (6 bases). Trimming cost V 5 bases and J 3 bases, with 10 bases left between them. CDR1 is MNHEY and CDR2 is SVGAGI in the germline V gene. The CDR3 sequence is 13 residues long.

This clonotype has ten or more counts. This chain uses TRBV20-1 with TRBJ1-5; no definite D call. Trimming left V 3 bases short and J 2 bases short, with 11 bases between. The CDR3 contains 14 residues. Germline CDR1 and CDR2: DFQATT and SNEGSKA (reference sequence). This CDR3 reads CSARGGLGNQPQHF. The DNA for the CDR3 is TGCAGTGCTAGGGGTGGGCTTGGCAATCAGCCCCAGCATTTT.

In this sample, this clonotype turned up many times. The rearrangement links TRBV2 to TRBJ1-1; 8 nucleotides match TRBD1. Germline CDR1 SNHLY, CDR2 FYNNEI. The V and J ends lost 4 bases and 5 bases, in that order; junction bases with no gene match: 6. The CDR3 loop spans 14 amino acids. The CDR3 sequence: CASSGTGLETEAFF. The CDR3 DNA sequence: TGTGCCAGCAGTGGGACAGGGTTAGAAACTGAAGCTTTCTTT.

This clonotype was counted ten times or more. This chain joins TRBV7-2 and TRBJ2-2; D not resolved. CDR3 length equals 13 residues. Per the germline V gene, CDR1 is SGHTA and CDR2 is FQGNSA. The V end lost 5 bases, the J end lost 1 base, and 5 bases lay between the germline ends. The CDR3 nucleotides are TGTGCCAGCAGCCCTATGAACACCGGGGAGCTGTTTTTT. This translates into CASSPMNTGELFF. The full variable domain, its missing parts supplied by reference TRBV7-2 and TRBJ2-2, is GAGVSQSPSNKVTEKGKDVELRCDPISGHTALYWYRQSLGQGLEFLIYFQGNSAPDKSGLPSDRFSAERTGGSVSTLTIQRTQQEDSAVYLCASSPMNTGELFFGEGSRLTVL.

This clonotype was picked up a small number of times. The V gene is TRBV6-1, the J gene TRBJ1-1; D unresolved. Germline CDR1 is MNHNS and CDR2 is SASEGT. CDR3 length equals 14 residues. V was shortened by 7 bases and J by 2 bases, with 14 bases between the two germline ends. In DNA form, the CDR3 reads TGTGCCAGCACCGGAAGAACAACTAACACTGAAGCTTTCTTT. Its protein is CASTGRTTNTEAFF.

In this sample, this clonotype turned up many times. The chain joins TRBV27 to TRBJ2-7, with D possibly TRBD1 on 7 matching bases. CDR3 length: 16 amino acids. Germline V gives CDR1 MNHEY, CDR2 SMNVEV (reference sequence). V shed 1 base and J shed 7 bases, with 20 bases lying between them. CDR3 coding DNA: TGTGCCAGCAGTTTATGGCGCGGGACAGCGAGCGAAGAGCAGTACTTC. It encodes CASSLWRGTASEEQYF.

This clonotype was picked up many times. V gene TRBV12-5 combines with J gene TRBJ1-1; D is possibly TRBD1 (6 bases). The V gene's germline CDR1 is LGHNT and CDR2 FRNRAP. Trimming removed 3 bases at V and 4 bases at J, with 9 bases between. This CDR3 spans 13 amino acids. In DNA form, the CDR3 reads TGTGCTAGTGGTTTCGGGGGGGCCACTGAAGCTTTCTTT. This codes for CASGFGGATEAFF.

This clonotype came up many times. This chain uses TRBV11-3 with TRBJ2-5; D gene unclear. This CDR3 is built from 14 residues. Trimming took 5 bases from V and 3 from J, leaving 13 bases between them. The V gene's germline CDR1 is SGHNT and CDR2 YENEEA. Here the CDR3 reads CASSQDGPEETQYF. As DNA, the CDR3 is TGTGCCAGCAGCCAAGACGGTCCAGAAGAGACCCAGTACTTC. The full variable domain, completed using reference TRBV11-3 and TRBJ2-5, is EAGVVQSPRYKIIEKKQPVAFWCNPISGHNTLYWYLQNLGQGPELLIRYENEEAVDDSQLPKDRFSAERLKGVDSTLKIQPAELGDSAVYLCASSQDGPEETQYFGPGTRLLVL.

At least ten counts were recorded for this clonotype. The chain uses TRBV20-1 and TRBJ2-7; possibly TRBD2 for D (5 bases). The CDR3 extends over 13 amino acids. Germline V lookup: CDR1 DFQATT, CDR2 SNEGSKA (reference sequence). This CDR3 reads CRPSEVTDLGQYF. Written as DNA, the CDR3 is TGCAGACCCTCGGAGGTGACGGACCTAGGGCAGTACTTC.

This clonotype was observed many times. This chain's CDR3 is CASILLGTESPLHF. The DNA of the CDR3 is TGTGCCAGCATCCTACTGGGGACAGAATCACCCCTCCACTTT. The gene calls are TRBV6-5 and TRBJ1-6, with 7 bases that match TRBD1. V shed 7 bases, J shed 10 bases, and the junction held 10 bases outside the gene matches. The CDR3 spans 14 residues. From germline, CDR1 is MNHEY and CDR2 SVGAGI.

This clonotype was recorded many times. This chain connects TRBV15 to TRBJ1-4; no reliable D call. The CDR3 contains 14 residues. Germline V CDR1 and CDR2: LNHNV, YYDKDF (reference sequence). The germline V and J ends were trimmed by 3 bases and 7 bases, with 12 bases remaining between them. The CDR3 region is CATSSEGAGEKLFF. Written as DNA, the CDR3 is TGTGCCACCAGCAGTGAGGGAGCCGGTGAAAAACTGTTTTTT.

This clonotype has ten or more counts. V usage is TRBV12-3 or TRBV12-4 and J usage is TRBJ1-1; a weak D match, TRBD1 (5 bases). This CDR3 contains 17 residues. V lost 6 bases and J 0 bases, leaving 20 bases between the germline ends. The CDR3 region is CASSPFRVQRMNTEAFF. The CDR3 bases are TGTGCCAGCAGCCCCTTCAGGGTTCAACGAATGAACACTGAAGCTTTCTTT.

This clonotype came up many times. V usage is TRBV6-1 and J usage is TRBJ2-7; 10 bases map to TRBD1. After removal of 7 bases from V and 2 bases from J, the junction contained 5 bases not matched to a gene. The CDR3 has 14 amino acids. Germline V gene data show CDR1 as MNHNS and CDR2 as SASEGT. DNA for the CDR3: TGTGCCAGCACCCGGGACAGGGGCGCCTACGAGCAGTACTTC. This translates into CASTRDRGAYEQYF.

This clonotype was counted many times. The rearrangement links TRBV6-5 to TRBJ2-5; the D gene is possibly TRBD2 (6 bases). Trimming took 6 bases from V and 2 from J, leaving 13 bases between them. This CDR3 comprises 14 residues. Looked up from germline, CDR1 is MNHEY and CDR2 is SVGAGI. This chain's CDR3 is CASSPNREQETQYF. In nucleotides, the CDR3 is TGTGCCAGCAGCCCCAATCGGGAGCAAGAGACCCAGTACTTC.

This clonotype was recorded at least ten times. The rearrangement links TRBV6-5 to TRBJ2-5; D remains ambiguous. This CDR3 comprises 14 residues. CDR1 and CDR2 from the germline V gene are MNHEY and SVGAGI. V lost 0 bases and J lost 5, with 10 bases in between. The CDR3 protein is CASSYSRLSETQYF. The DNA for the CDR3 is TGTGCCAGCAGTTACTCACGGCTTTCGGAGACCCAGTACTTC.

This clonotype was counted ten times or more. V and J are TRBV5-1 and TRBJ2-7; 7 bases agree with TRBD1. The CDR3 length is 15 residues. Germline CDR1 SGHRS, CDR2 YFSETQ. V shed 2 bases, J shed 2 bases, and the junction held 7 bases outside the gene matches. The CDR3 sequence: CASSFETGSPYEQYF. The CDR3 DNA sequence: TGCGCCAGCAGCTTTGAGACAGGGTCCCCCTACGAGCAGTACTTC.

The sample holds many counts of this clonotype. The rearrangement joins TRBV6-1 to TRBJ2-2; TRBD1 matches at 10 bases. The ends lost 7 bases at V and 5 bases at J; junction bases unmatched: 13. Germline CDR1 is MNHNS and CDR2 is SASEGT. CDR3 length: 17 amino acids. CDR3 protein: CASTRRGTGVFTGELFF. CDR3 nucleotides: TGTGCCAGCACTCGACGGGGGACAGGGGTATTTACCGGGGAGCTGTTTTTT.

This chain connects TRBV30 to TRBJ1-2; possible D gene TRBD1, 6 bases. Germline CDR1 reads GTSNPN; CDR2 reads SVGIG (reference sequence). Trimming removed 0 bases from V and 8 bases from J, with 19 bases in between. This CDR3 contains 15 residues. Written as DNA, the CDR3 is TGTGCCTGGAGTGTATACCGAGGTTTGGGGGGCGGCTACACCTTC. It is translated as CAWSVYRGLGGGYTF.

At least ten counts were recorded for this clonotype. This CDR3 reads CASSAPGRGETQPQHF. The DNA of the CDR3 is TGTGCCAGCAGCGCACCGGGACGGGGTGAGACTCAGCCCCAGCATTTT. The chain uses TRBV28 and TRBJ1-5, with D possibly TRBD1 on 5 matching bases. From germline, CDR1 is MDHEN and CDR2 SYDVKM. CDR3 length equals 16 residues. V gave up 6 bases and J gave up 6 bases, with 21 bases separating them.

There are many counts of this clonotype. The rearrangement links TRBV20-1 to TRBJ1-5, with 7 bases matching TRBD1. CDR1 DFQATT and CDR2 SNEGSKA come from the germline V gene (reference sequence). Trimming at V came to 3 bases and at J to 3 bases, leaving 8 bases not matched to a gene. CDR3 length equals 15 residues. In DNA form, the CDR3 reads TGCAGTGCTAGGGGGGGCAGGGGGTACAATCAGCCCCAGCATTTT. Its protein is CSARGGRGYNQPQHF.

Ten or more counts support this clonotype. The V and J genes are TRBV7-2 and TRBJ2-3; tentatively, D is TRBD1 or TRBD2 (5 bases each). Germline V gives CDR1 SGHTA, CDR2 FQGNSA. V shed 10 bases and J shed 2 bases, with 13 bases lying between them. The CDR3 spans 13 residues. The CDR3 bases are TGTGCCACCAATCCCGGGACCACAGATACGCAGTATTTT. Its protein product is CATNPGTTDTQYF.

The table lists this clonotype with many counts. J is TRBJ2-7 and V is TRBV29-1, with D unresolved. This CDR3 has 13 residues. Germline V gives CDR1 SQVTM, CDR2 ANQGSEA. Trimming pared 0 bases from V and 3 bases from J, leaving 9 bases between. CDR3 loop: CSVEDWPRYEQYF. In DNA form, the CDR3 reads TGCAGCGTTGAAGATTGGCCACGCTACGAGCAGTACTTC.

This clonotype was recorded many times. The chain joins TRBV6-2 or TRBV6-3 to TRBJ2-5; no reliable D call. With 2 bases removed from V and 4 bases from J, the gap between germline ends came to 5 bases. CDR3 length equals 12 residues. Germline CDR1 and CDR2: MNHEY and SVGEGT. For the CDR3, the DNA is TGTGCCAGCAGTTACCCAATAGAGACCCAGTACTTC. It specifies CASSYPIETQYF.

This clonotype was counted ten times or more. The V gene is TRBV11-2, the J gene TRBJ1-2, with a tentative D call TRBD1 (6 bases). V was clipped by 1 base and J by 8 bases, with 14 bases between them. Germline CDR1 reads SGHAT; CDR2 reads FQNNGV. The CDR3 contains 14 residues. CDR3 protein: CASSLVFQGRGYTF. Here the CDR3 DNA reads TGTGCCAGCAGCTTAGTCTTCCAGGGGCGAGGCTACACCTTC.